This entry lists 20 T cell receptor beta chains sequenced from one sample in a study of post-analysis software for immune sequencing data. General study findings and limits: Five TRBV segments, TRBV5-6, TRBV5-1 and TRBV20-1 among them, were found more frequent in patients than controls.

Incorporated into the TCR beta cDNA libraries were unique molecular identifiers, which served to reduce PCR and sequencing biases. From the PCR reads, TCRdb called clonotypes with MiXCR, one entry per CDR3 protein. Of roughly 700,000 distinct CDR3 sequences in the sample, less than 35% were seen once. Antigen specificity for these receptors is unknown. Sequencing was performed on blood. The source is a girl aged 5 to 17 with multiple sclerosis.

V gene TRBV20-1 combines with J gene TRBJ2-7, with 7 positions matching TRBD1. There are 14 residues in the CDR3. The junction had 12 bases not matched to a gene; V was cut back by 3 bases and J by 7 bases. Germline CDR1 and CDR2: DFQATT and SNEGSKA (reference sequence). In nucleotides, the CDR3 is TGCAGTGCTAGGGACAGACAGGGACATCGAGAGCAGTACTTC. This codes for CSARDRQGHREQYF.

The V and J genes are TRBV3-1 and TRBJ1-2; D remains unclear. The CDR3 spans 13 residues. Germline loops: CDR1 LGHDT, CDR2 YNNKEL (reference sequence). Deletions cut 1 base from V and 4 bases from J, with 7 bases between. The chain's CDR3 is CASSQGRLYGYTF. The CDR3 nucleotides read TGTGCCAGCAGCCAAGGCAGACTCTATGGCTACACCTTC.

In regard to this clonotype: The junction departs from germline at one end; a sequencing error may be responsible. This sequence joins TRBV19 and TRBJ1-6; no clear D. The CDR3 has 12 amino acids. Germline V lookup: CDR1 LNHDA, CDR2 SQIVND (reference sequence). The chain's CDR3 is CASSIGDSPLHF. CDR3 coding DNA: TGCGCCAGTAGTATAGGAGATTCACCCCTCCACTTT.

Only a few counts were recorded for this clonotype. V gene TRBV6-5 combines with J gene TRBJ2-3, with TRBD2 matching over 10 bases. Germline V CDR1 and CDR2: MNHEY, SVGAGI. CDR3 length: 14 residues. V trimming: 2 bases; J trimming: 13 bases; junction bases outside the gene matches: 9. The CDR3 DNA reads as TGTGCCAGCAGTTACACCAGAACTAGCGGGGTAAAGTATTTT. Translating gives CASSYTRTSGVKYF.

On this clonotype itself: This clone may be a read error of a much larger clone one base away. This rearrangement joins TRBV29-1 to TRBJ2-1, with D tentatively TRBD2 (5 bases). Gene TRBJ2-7 matches the end of the DNA better, so the J call may be wrong. Germline V gene sequence: CDR1 SQVTM, CDR2 ANQGSEA. CDR3 size: 15 residues. The CDR3 DNA reads as TGCAGCGTTGAAGATGTCCCGGACTCCTACAATGAGCAGTACTTC. Amino acid sequence: CSVEDVPDSYNEQYF.

This clonotype has a handful of counts. The rearrangement joins TRBV19 to TRBJ1-5, with 7 bases identical to TRBD1. The CDR3 has 18 amino acids. Germline trimming cut 3 bases from V and 1 base from J; bases unmatched to any gene: 12. Per germline, CDR1 LNHDA and CDR2 SQIVND (reference sequence). In nucleotides, the CDR3 is TGTGCCAGTAGTATGCCCCCGCGACAGGGAGCGAGCAATCAGCCCCAGCATTTT. This codes for CASSMPPRQGASNQPQHF.

The rearrangement joins TRBV6-1 to TRBJ2-6; perhaps TRBD1 as D (5 bases). The CDR3 covers 17 residues. Trimming took 6 bases from V and 9 from J, leaving 24 bases between them. The V gene's germline CDR1 is MNHNS and CDR2 SASEGT. As DNA, the CDR3 is TGTGCCAGCAGGCGGACATCTTCCCAGCTGGTTGACAACGTCCTGACTTTC. Residues: CASRRTSSQLVDNVLTF.

This sequence joins TRBV12-3 or TRBV12-4 and TRBJ2-1; 7 bases align to TRBD1. The length of the CDR3 is 13 residues. Unmatched junction bases numbered 7, after V lost 5 bases and J lost 9 bases. In DNA, the CDR3 is TGTGCCAGCAGTACCAGGGACAGAGGTGAGCAGTTCTTC. This gives the protein CASSTRDRGEQFF.

The V and J genes are TRBV4-3 and TRBJ2-1, with 13 bases identical to TRBD2. The CDR3 loop spans 16 amino acids. V shed 2 bases and J 4 bases; nucleotides not matched to a gene: 2. Germline V CDR1 and CDR2: LGHNA, YSLEER. The DNA of the CDR3 is TGCGCCAGCAGCCAACAGGGACTAGCGGGGTACAATGAGCAGTTCTTC. As protein: CASSQQGLAGYNEQFF.

This clonotype came up many times. This chain links TRBV7-2 with TRBJ2-5; 12 bases align to TRBD2. The CDR3 totals 15 residues. Germline CDR1 is SGHTA and CDR2 is FQGNSA. The V segment lost 4 bases and the J segment 5 bases; nucleotides outside the gene matches: 5. CDR3 residues: CASSSRLAGAETQYF. Here the CDR3 DNA reads TGTGCCAGCAGCTCAAGACTAGCGGGAGCGGAGACCCAGTACTTC.

The sample holds many counts of this clonotype. The J gene is TRBJ2-3, the V gene TRBV20-1, with D perhaps TRBD1 (5 bases). Germline V CDR1 and CDR2: DFQATT, SNEGSKA (reference sequence). The V gene lost 3 bases and the J gene lost 6 bases, with 22 bases spanning the gap. This CDR3 contains 16 residues. The CDR3 region is CSASLYRAGKGDTQYF. CDR3 in DNA: TGCAGTGCTAGCTTGTATCGGGCAGGGAAGGGTGATACGCAGTATTTT.

The DNA for the CDR3 is TGCAGTGCTAGTCCCCCGACTGGCTATGGCTACACCTTC. This translates into CSASPPTGYGYTF. This chain connects TRBV20-1 to TRBJ1-2; no clear D gene. Trimming shortened V by 3 bases and J by 4 bases, and 12 bases separated the two germline ends. Germline assignment: CDR1 DFQATT and CDR2 SNEGSKA (reference sequence). This CDR3 is 13 amino acids long.

The sample holds a few counts of this clonotype. This chain connects TRBV29-1 to TRBJ2-7; 7 bases are shared with TRBD1. The CDR3 contains 14 residues. The J segment lost 2 bases and the V segment lost 5 bases, leaving 9 bases of the junction unmatched. Germline lookup yields CDR1 SQVTM and CDR2 ANQGSEA. The CDR3: CSVRTGTVPYEQYF. The CDR3 DNA sequence: TGCAGCGTTCGAACCGGGACAGTCCCCTACGAGCAGTACTTC.

The chain uses TRBV5-1 and TRBJ2-5, with 7 positions matching TRBD2. This CDR3 contains 14 residues. V was pared by 2 bases and J by 4 bases, with 5 bases of the junction left unmatched. Germline V gene data show CDR1 as SGHRS and CDR2 as YFSETQ. This chain's CDR3 is CASSFSGGPETQYF. The CDR3 DNA reads TGCGCCAGCAGCTTTTCGGGGGGTCCAGAGACCCAGTACTTC.

The CDR3 coding sequence is TGCGCCAGCACCCCTTGGGCAGCCTTGAACACTGAAGCTTTCTTT. It encodes CASTPWAALNTEAFF. The rearrangement joins TRBV5-1 to TRBJ1-1, with D uncertain. CDR3 length: 15 amino acids. The V end lost 6 bases, the J end lost 0 bases, and 15 bases lay between the germline ends. Germline CDR1 reads SGHRS; CDR2 reads YFSETQ.

V gene TRBV3-1 combines with J gene TRBJ2-5, with 10 bases identical to TRBD2. Germline V gene sequence: CDR1 LGHDT, CDR2 YNNKEL (reference sequence). This CDR3 has 18 amino acids. V was pared by 0 bases and J by 5 bases, with 12 bases of the junction left unmatched. The CDR3 nucleotides read TGTGCCAGCAGCCAAGAGGTTGCTAGCGGGAGTCCTACGGAGACCCAGTACTTC. Translated: CASSQEVASGSPTETQYF.

This clonotype was seen more than once but under ten times. The chain has TRBV7-9 and TRBJ2-5, with 7 bases identical to TRBD1. V trimming: 5 bases; J trimming: 2 bases; junction bases outside the gene matches: 17. CDR1 and CDR2 from the germline V gene are SEHNR and FQNEAQ (reference sequence). The CDR3 runs 18 residues. The CDR3 bases are TGTGCCAGCAGCCTAAGGGCAAGACCGGGACAGATTCAAGAGACCCAGTACTTC. Its translation is CASSLRARPGQIQETQYF.

J is TRBJ2-2 and V is TRBV9; possible D gene TRBD2, 7 bases. V was trimmed by 4 bases and J by 5 bases, leaving 21 bases between them. The CDR3 length is 17 residues. In germline, CDR1 is SGDLS, CDR2 YYNGEE. For the CDR3, the DNA is TGTGCCAGCAGCCCCTTTGGGGGGGCAATCCAAACCGGGGAGCTGTTTTTT. Amino acid sequence: CASSPFGGAIQTGELFF.

A few counts support this clonotype. The chain carries TRBV7-2 and TRBJ1-1; D is ambiguous. Trimming shortened V by 1 base and J by 1 base, and 10 bases separated the two germline ends. Germline V lookup: CDR1 SGHTA, CDR2 FQGNSA. The CDR3 consists of 15 residues. The CDR3 sequence: CASSLEPATNTEAFF. CDR3 DNA: TGTGCCAGCAGCTTAGAGCCGGCAACGAACACTGAAGCTTTCTTT.

This clonotype came up a few times. This chain uses TRBV7-8 with TRBJ1-6, with TRBD1 matching 7 bases. The germline V gene encodes CDR1 SGHVS and CDR2 FQNEAQ. The length of the CDR3 is 14 residues. J was trimmed by 10 bases and V by 0 bases; bases with no gene match: 3. In DNA, the CDR3 is TGTGCCAGCAGCTTAGCGACAGGGCGATCACCCCTCCACTTT. Encoded protein: CASSLATGRSPLHF.